One T cell receptor (beta chain) is described in this entry. Its antigen is undetermined. The sample comes from a study of PD-1 blockade in classical Hodgkin lymphoma. The study, taken as a whole, reports: Later analyses included only patients treated at least 1 year post-ASCT. Complete responders started with a diversity level that resembled newly diagnosed patients at baseline. According to reports, newly diagnosed patients had lower baseline TCR diversity than healthy donors, and relapsed/refractory patients had lower baseline TCR diversity still.

There are 17 residues in the CDR3. As for time point: cycle 4 day 1 (C4D1), after 6 weeks of nivolumab. Relapse was seen in all patients after autologous stem cell transplantation, and brentuximab vedotin exposure was variable. Best responses fell into complete response, partial response or progressive disease. Sequencing used immunoSEQ multiplex PCR; TCRdb keeps in-frame clones, though not all of them. The data contain about 49,000 clones, about 90% of them seen just once; the ten biggest clones take up around 13%. The sequence was collected from a human donor with classical Hodgkin lymphoma. The chain is built from TRBV21-1 and TRBJ1-3; the listed D gene, TRBD1, was not tested against the DNA. TRBV21-1 is tagged as a pseudogene. This specimen consisted of peripheral blood mononuclear cells (PBMCs), obtained before the fourth cycle of nivolumab. The CDR3 DNA follows: TGTGCCAGCAGCCCCCCACCTCCGACAGGGTCTGGAAACACCATATATTTT. It encodes CASSPPPPTGSGNTIYF.